A single sample is the source of the 5 T cell receptor beta chains below, sequenced in a study of OX40 agonist ivuxolimab in advanced cancers. Some clones are missing from TCRdb's copy, which holds only in-frame ones; the method was immunoSEQ multiplex PCR. The sample gives tens of thousands of clones, more than 65% of which show up once; more than 3.5% is in the top ten. The source material was CD4+ or CD8+ T cells sorted from blood, sampled in a trial of the OX40 agonist ivuxolimab. The origin of the receptors is an adult with an advanced solid tumor such as melanoma, head and neck, liver or kidney cancer.

This chain uses TRBV2 with TRBJ1-5; unclear D gene. The CDR3 has 11 residues. Germline CDR1 and CDR2: SNHLY and FYNNEI. Trimming stripped 6 bases from V and 9 bases from J, with 9 bases between. The CDR3 protein is CASSGLGPQHF. DNA for the CDR3: TGTGCCAGCAGCGGGTTGGGGCCCCAGCATTTT.

The chain joins TRBV4-1 to TRBJ1-5, with a possible D match to TRBD1 (5 bases). CDR1 and CDR2 from the germline V gene are MGHRA and YSYEKL. The CDR3 totals 15 residues. The V end was cut by 3 bases, the J end by 2 bases, with 11 bases between. The CDR3 DNA reads TGCGCCAGCAGCCACGGGGGTGGCGGCAATCAGCCCCAGCATTTT. It encodes CASSHGGGGNQPQHF.

J is TRBJ1-1 and V is TRBV6-5, with TRBD1 matching 9 bases. The germline CDR1 and CDR2 sequences are MNHEY and SVGAGI. V lost 5 bases and J lost 6; bases outside the gene matches: 10. This CDR3 contains 15 residues. This chain's CDR3 is CASSQQPGQGPEAFF. CDR3 coding DNA: TGTGCCAGCAGTCAACAACCGGGACAGGGCCCTGAAGCTTTCTTT.

The V gene is TRBV7-3, the J gene TRBJ1-5; 12 nucleotides agree with TRBD1. Trimming at V came to 4 bases and at J to 7 bases, leaving 5 bases not matched to a gene. This CDR3 region has 15 residues. Germline assignment: CDR1 SGHTA and CDR2 FQGTGA. The CDR3, as DNA: TGTGCCAGCAGCTCCGGGACAGGGGGCCTCCAGCCCCAGCATTTT. Translated, it gives CASSSGTGGLQPQHF.

V usage is TRBV5-8 and J usage is TRBJ2-2; the match to TRBD1 covers 7 bases. The CDR3 runs 15 residues. V lost 0 bases, J lost 4 bases, and 3 bases stayed unmatched. Germline-derived CDR1 and CDR2 are SGHTS and YDEGEE. The CDR3 loop is CASSLGSGGTGELFF. CDR3 bases: TGTGCCAGCAGCTTGGGGTCAGGGGGCACCGGGGAGCTGTTTTTT.